There are a few counts of the clone carrying this TCR beta chain. This sample was included in a study of OX40 agonist ivuxolimab in advanced cancers. Overall study: Allowance was made for prior anti-PD-1, anti-PD-L1 or anti-CTLA-4 therapy, and about 40% had some.

Method: immunoSEQ multiplex PCR; TCRdb's copy keeps in-frame clones and lacks some. The table has approximately 100,000 clones, 91% seen once. V was trimmed by 3 bases and J by 4 bases, leaving 7 bases between them. Germline values: CDR1 LNHDA, CDR2 SQIVND (reference sequence). CDR3 size: 13 residues. The specimen comprised CD4+ or CD8+ T cells sorted from blood, sampled in a trial of the OX40 agonist ivuxolimab. The TCR originated in an adult with an advanced solid tumor such as melanoma, head and neck, liver or kidney cancer. V and J are TRBV19 and TRBJ1-3; no firm D call. Here the CDR3 DNA reads TGTGCCAGTAGTATCGGAGGCGGAAACACCATATATTTT. Residues: CASSIGGGNTIYF.